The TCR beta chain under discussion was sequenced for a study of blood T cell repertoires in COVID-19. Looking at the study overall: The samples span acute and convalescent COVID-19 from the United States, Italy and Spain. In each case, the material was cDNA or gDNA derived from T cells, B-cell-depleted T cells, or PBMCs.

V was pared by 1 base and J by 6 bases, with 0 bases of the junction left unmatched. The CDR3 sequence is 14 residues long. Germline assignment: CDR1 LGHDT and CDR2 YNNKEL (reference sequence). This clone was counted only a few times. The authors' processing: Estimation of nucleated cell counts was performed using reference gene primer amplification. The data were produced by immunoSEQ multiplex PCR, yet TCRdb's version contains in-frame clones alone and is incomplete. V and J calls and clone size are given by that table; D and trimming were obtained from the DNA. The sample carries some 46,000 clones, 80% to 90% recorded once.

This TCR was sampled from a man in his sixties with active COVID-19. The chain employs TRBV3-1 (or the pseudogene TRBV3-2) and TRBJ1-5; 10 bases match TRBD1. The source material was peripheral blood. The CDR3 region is CASSQGTGGQPQHF. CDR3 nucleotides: TGTGCCAGCAGCCAAGGGACAGGGGGTCAGCCCCAGCATTTT.